The rows below give T cell receptor beta chains drawn from one sample of a study of spatial heterogeneity in lung cancer. From the 5' RACE reads, TCRdb called clonotypes with MiXCR, one entry per CDR3 protein. Of about 10,000 distinct CDR3 sequences listed, around 5.8% are singletons. The material sequenced was normal lung tissue next to the tumor, taken at surgery. The origin of the receptors is a male donor with early-stage non-small cell lung cancer. CDR3s include the opening cysteine and the closing phenylalanine or tryptophan. Each record gives: D gene, clone size, V gene, J gene, CDR3 protein, CDR3 DNA. A D gene is named only where the DNA matches it firmly. Clone size, where shown, is once, few, many, or a class for clones that have expanded.

.	.	TRBV27	TRBJ2-3	CASSFADTQYF	TGTGCCAGCAGTTTCGCCGATACGCAGTATTTT
TRBD1	many	TRBV30	TRBJ1-1	CAWDRGTEAFF	TGTGCCTGGGACAGGGGCACTGAAGCTTTCTTT
.	many	TRBV11-2	TRBJ2-1	CASSERWEQFF	TGTGCCAGCAGCGAAAGATGGGAGCAGTTCTTC
.	few	TRBV3-1	TRBJ2-3	CASSQGTETGTQYF	TGTGCCAGCAGCCAAGGGACCGAAACCGGGACGCAGTATTTT
TRBD1	many	TRBV12-3/TRBV12-4	TRBJ2-1	CASTWRTGGNEQFF	TGTGCCAGCACCTGGAGGACAGGGGGGAATGAGCAGTTCTTC
.	many	TRBV14	TRBJ2-2	CASSQRVSTGELFF	TGTGCCAGCAGCCAACGAGTAAGCACCGGGGAGCTGTTTTTT
.	medium-sized	TRBV7-2	TRBJ2-5	CASSLQEGGMETQYF	TGTGCCAGCAGCTTACAAGAGGGGGGCATGGAGACCCAGTACTTC
.	.	TRBV20-1	TRBJ2-2	CSAAAGTLNTGELFF	TGCAGTGCCGCCGCCGGGACTTTGAACACCGGGGAGCTGTTTTTT
TRBD1	many	TRBV14	TRBJ2-5	CASSQLTGEAETQYF	TGTGCCAGCAGCCAACTGACAGGGGAGGCGGAGACCCAGTACTTC
TRBD2	many	TRBV15	TRBJ2-1	CATSRDGREQFF	TGTGCCACCAGCAGAGACGGGAGGGAGCAGTTCTTC
TRBD2	.	TRBV27	TRBJ2-5	CASSRTSGIKTQYF	TGTGCCAGCAGTCGGACTAGCGGGATAAAGACCCAGTACTTC
TRBD2	.	TRBV5-4	TRBJ2-3	CASSLNGGGAHTQYF	TGTGCCAGCAGCTTGAACGGCGGGGGGGCCCATACGCAGTATTTT
.	.	TRBV7-2	TRBJ2-3	CASSLATPSYTDTQYF	TGTGCCAGCAGCTTAGCGACCCCAAGTTACACAGATACGCAGTATTTT
.	.	TRBV29-1	TRBJ2-7	CSVADMISYEQYF	TGCAGCGTTGCGGACATGATCTCCTACGAGCAGTACTTC
TRBD1	many	TRBV29-1	TRBJ2-7	CSVSRGGSSSYEQYF	TGCAGCGTTTCGCGAGGGGGCTCCAGCTCCTACGAGCAGTACTTC
TRBD2	many	TRBV29-1	TRBJ2-3	CSVAGGGAIDTQYF	TGCAGCGTTGCCGGCGGGGGGGCGATAGATACGCAGTATTTT
.	many	TRBV14	TRBJ1-1	CASSQGFLWEGRAFF	TGTGCCAGCAGCCAAGGGTTCCTATGGGAGGGGAGAGCTTTCTTT
.	many	TRBV5-1	TRBJ2-2	CASSLAGGNTGELFF	TGCGCCAGCAGCTTGGCCGGGGGGAACACCGGGGAGCTGTTTTTT
.	many	TRBV27	TRBJ2-1	CASSLRRNEGGQFF	TGTGCCAGCAGTTTGAGAAGGAATGAAGGTGGGCAGTTCTTC
.	.	TRBV6-2/TRBV6-3	TRBJ2-7	CASSSSGRRAEQYF	TGTGCCAGCAGTTCCTCGGGGCGGCGCGCAGAGCAGTACTTC
TRBD2	few	TRBV5-4	TRBJ2-7	CASSLSSGSDYEQYF	TGTGCCAGCAGCTTGTCTAGCGGGAGCGACTACGAGCAGTACTTC
.	many	TRBV5-1	TRBJ2-5	CASSLASGDQETQYF	TGCGCCAGCAGCTTGGCCAGTGGGGACCAAGAGACCCAGTACTTC
TRBD1	few	TRBV7-3	TRBJ2-3	CASSLTPTGSGTDTQYF	TGTGCCAGCAGCTTAACCCCGACAGGGAGTGGCACAGATACGCAGTATTTT
TRBD2	.	TRBV7-2	TRBJ2-1	CASSFQLAGGNEQFF	TGTGCCAGCAGCTTCCAACTAGCGGGGGGTAATGAGCAGTTCTTC
.	few	TRBV20-1	TRBJ1-2	CSAIGGPNYGYTF	TGCAGTGCTATCGGGGGACCTAACTATGGCTACACCTTC
TRBD1	many	TRBV6-5	TRBJ2-2	CASSYSYRTGMAGELFF	TGTGCCAGCAGTTACTCGTACAGGACAGGGATGGCCGGGGAGCTGTTTTTT
TRBD2	many	TRBV28	TRBJ2-3	CASSLGLAGGGSDTQYF	TGTGCCAGCAGTTTGGGACTAGCGGGGGGTGGGAGTGATACGCAGTATTTT
.	many	TRBV6-4	TRBJ1-3	CASSDSNRDSGNTIYF	TGTGCCAGCAGTGACTCGAACAGGGACTCTGGAAACACCATATATTTT
.	.	TRBV20-1	TRBJ2-1	CSATGTNDNEQFF	TGCAGTGCTACCGGGACAAATGACAATGAGCAGTTCTTC
TRBD2	few	TRBV7-3	TRBJ2-2	CASSLHPLTSGGNTGELFF	TGTGCCAGCAGCTTACACCCGCTAACTAGCGGAGGGAACACCGGGGAGCTGTTTTTT
.	many	TRBV12-3/TRBV12-4	TRBJ1-5	CASSRPPGPSQQPQHF	TGTGCCAGCAGTCGGCCCCCGGGTCCTTCACAGCAGCCCCAGCATTTT
TRBD2	many	TRBV30	TRBJ2-1	CAWTKGGLAGAYEQFF	TGTGCCTGGACCAAGGGGGGGCTAGCGGGAGCATATGAGCAGTTCTTC
.	few	TRBV5-1	TRBJ1-4	CASSSQGLREKLFF	TGCGCCAGCAGCTCTCAGGGGCTAAGGGAAAAACTGTTTTTT
.	medium-sized	TRBV18	TRBJ2-5	CASSPGRRETQYF	TGTGCCAGCTCACCGGGTCGGCGAGAGACCCAGTACTTC
TRBD1	many	TRBV7-8	TRBJ2-7	CASSPDRDRTTYEQYF	TGTGCCAGCAGCCCGGACCGGGACAGGACAACCTACGAGCAGTACTTC
.	many	TRBV5-1	TRBJ1-2	CASSLMGKGYGYTF	TGCGCCAGCAGCTTGATGGGGAAAGGCTATGGCTACACCTTC
.	many	TRBV7-2	TRBJ1-4	CASSQAGDEKLFF	TGTGCCAGCAGCCAGGCAGGGGATGAAAAACTGTTTTTT
.	.	TRBV29-1	TRBJ2-3	CSALPRTDTQYF	TGCAGCGCACTCCCGCGCACAGATACGCAGTATTTT
.	.	TRBV29-1	TRBJ2-1	CSTRVVSYNEQFF	TGCAGCACCCGGGTGGTTTCCTACAATGAGCAGTTCTTC
.	many	TRBV4-3	TRBJ2-1	CASSQDPGARGEQFF	TGCGCCAGCAGCCAAGATCCGGGGGCTCGTGGTGAGCAGTTCTTC
.	.	TRBV5-4	TRBJ2-7	CASSFQGYEQYF	TGTGCCAGCAGCTTCCAAGGATACGAGCAGTACTTC
TRBD1	many	TRBV5-5	TRBJ1-1	CASSLRQGTVGTEAFF	TGTGCCAGCAGCCTCAGACAGGGGACCGTGGGCACTGAAGCTTTCTTT
.	many	TRBV7-9	TRBJ2-7	CASSLDTEQYF	TGTGCCAGCAGCTTAGATACCGAGCAGTACTTC
.	many	TRBV6-2/TRBV6-3	TRBJ2-7	CASSDERVSYEQYF	TGTGCCAGCAGTGACGAGCGGGTCTCCTACGAGCAGTACTTC
TRBD2	medium-sized	TRBV6-2/TRBV6-3	TRBJ2-1	CASRPSGSGNEQFF	TGTGCCAGCAGGCCTAGCGGTAGTGGCAATGAGCAGTTCTTC
TRBD2	many	TRBV20-1	TRBJ2-5	CSAREGLAGHQETQYF	TGCAGTGCTAGAGAGGGACTAGCGGGGCACCAAGAGACCCAGTACTTC
.	few	TRBV11-2	TRBJ2-2	CASNQGQYTGELFF	TGTGCCAGCAACCAGGGACAATACACCGGGGAGCTGTTTTTT
TRBD1	.	TRBV25-1	TRBJ1-1	CATRDRGVGEAFF	TGTGCCACCCGGGACAGGGGGGTAGGTGAAGCTTTCTTT
.	many	TRBV9	TRBJ1-1	CASSVESYTEAFF	TGTGCCAGCAGCGTAGAATCGTACACTGAAGCTTTCTTT
.	many	TRBV7-2	TRBJ1-1	CASSPWGDTEAFF	TGTGCCAGCAGCCCTTGGGGTGACACTGAAGCTTTCTTT
TRBD1	many	TRBV20-1	TRBJ2-3	CSSLGGQDNTDTQYF	TGCAGTTCCCTCGGAGGACAGGACAACACAGATACGCAGTATTTT
.	.	TRBV4-3	TRBJ1-3	CASSQDFSVGNTIYF	TGCGCCAGCAGCCAAGACTTTTCGGTTGGAAACACCATATATTTT
.	many	TRBV29-1	TRBJ2-1	CSVAVNEQFF	TGCAGCGTTGCAGTCAATGAGCAGTTCTTC
TRBD2	.	TRBV7-9	TRBJ2-7	CASSVLAGAVGEQYF	TGTGCCAGCAGCGTCCTAGCGGGGGCGGTGGGCGAGCAGTACTTC
TRBD1	many	TRBV7-3	TRBJ2-2	CASRSQGALGGELFF	TGTGCCAGCAGATCTCAGGGGGCGCTGGGCGGGGAGCTGTTTTTT
.	medium-sized	TRBV29-1	TRBJ2-5	CSVEVNQETQYF	TGCAGCGTTGAAGTTAACCAAGAGACCCAGTACTTC